This TCR beta chain was identified during a study of OX40 agonist ivuxolimab in advanced cancers. At the level of the study: A male proportion of 82.7% was recorded, with mean age 60 years and range about 20 to 79.

Regarding the study as a whole: Dosing at 0.1 to 3.0 mg/kg was accompanied by clonal expansion of CD4+ and CD8+ blood T cells by week 6.

This table comes from immunoSEQ multiplex PCR, and its TCRdb copy is limited to in-frame clones, with some not included. Seen here are about 120,000 clones, around 91% observed once, and the top ten hold roughly 0.59%. This clone was seen once. The antigen remains unidentified. This specimen was CD4+ or CD8+ T cells sorted from blood, taken in a trial of the OX40 agonist ivuxolimab. The clonotype originates from an adult with an advanced solid tumor such as melanoma, head and neck, liver or kidney cancer.

The CDR3 region has the DNA TGTGCCAGCAGCCCCGGACAGAACTATGGCTACACCTTC. This translates into CASSPGQNYGYTF. The chain combines TRBV11-2 with TRBJ1-2; perhaps TRBD1 as D (6 bases). CDR3 size: 13 residues. V was trimmed by 5 bases and J by 2 bases, leaving 9 bases between them. The germline gives CDR1 SGHAT, CDR2 FQNNGV.